This T cell receptor beta chain stems from a study of tumor-infiltrating lymphocytes in primary liver carcinoma. About the study: Ranging in age from 30 to 69 years, the patients were men and women.

This CDR3 spans 17 amino acids. CDR1 and CDR2 from the germline V gene are SGHAT and FQNNGV. Points from the study as a whole: Tumor top-250-clone fractions significantly exceeded those of blood (p = 0.039).

To note about this clonotype: The antigen is not known. Relative to the germline gene, one junction end is altered; a read error may explain this.

The study extracted blood RNA from unsorted whole blood and also extracted germline DNA. Collected before surgery were four milliliters of peripheral blood. Reverse transcription of roughly 480 ng total RNA with a constant-region primer produced TCR beta cDNA. Investigators got TCR beta libraries out of three nested multiplex PCR rounds, done with slightly modified ARM-PCR. Amplification in the first two PCR rounds was performed using TRBV1-TRBV30 forward primers and a C-beta reverse primer for roughly 9 cycles each. TCRdb processed the multiplex PCR reads anew with MiXCR; each CDR3 protein has one entry. Altogether a few hundred thousand distinct CDR3 sequences are present, 58% being singletons, with the ten largest covering over 15%.

The specimen sequenced was peripheral blood. The rearrangement joins TRBV11-2 to TRBJ2-7; 10 bases agree with TRBD1. The sequence was obtained from a woman aged 25 to 39 with primary liver carcinoma and hepatitis B virus infection. DNA for the CDR3: TGTACCAGCAGCCCCTACACCGGGACAGGGGCCTCCCACGAGGAGTACTTC. Residues: CTSSPYTGTGASHEEYF.